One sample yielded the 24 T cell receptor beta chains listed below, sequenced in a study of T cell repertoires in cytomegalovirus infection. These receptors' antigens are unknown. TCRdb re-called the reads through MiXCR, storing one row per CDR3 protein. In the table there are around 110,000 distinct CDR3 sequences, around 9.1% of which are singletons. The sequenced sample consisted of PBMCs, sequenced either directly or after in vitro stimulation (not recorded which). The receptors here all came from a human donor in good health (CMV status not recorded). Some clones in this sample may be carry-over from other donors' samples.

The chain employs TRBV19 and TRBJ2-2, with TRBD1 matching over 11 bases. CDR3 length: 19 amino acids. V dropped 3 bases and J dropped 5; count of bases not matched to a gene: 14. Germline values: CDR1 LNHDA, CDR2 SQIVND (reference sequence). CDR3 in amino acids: CASSIRFLGTGGLTGELFF. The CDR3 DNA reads TGTGCCAGTAGTATCAGATTTCTGGGGACAGGGGGATTAACCGGGGAGCTGTTTTTT.

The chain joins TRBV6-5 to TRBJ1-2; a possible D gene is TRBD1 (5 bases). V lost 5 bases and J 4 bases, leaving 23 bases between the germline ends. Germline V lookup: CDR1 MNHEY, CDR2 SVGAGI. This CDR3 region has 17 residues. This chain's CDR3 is CASSLSKPDSGIYGYTF. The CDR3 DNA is TGTGCCAGCAGTCTCTCGAAGCCAGACAGCGGAATCTATGGCTACACCTTC.

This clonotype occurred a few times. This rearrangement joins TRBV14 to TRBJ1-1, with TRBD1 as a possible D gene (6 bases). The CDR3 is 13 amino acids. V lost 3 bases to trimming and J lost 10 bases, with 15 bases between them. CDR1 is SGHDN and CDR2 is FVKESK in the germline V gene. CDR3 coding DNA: TGTGCCAGCAGCCAGACGGGACACCACCTAGCTTTCTTT. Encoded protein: CASSQTGHHLAFF.

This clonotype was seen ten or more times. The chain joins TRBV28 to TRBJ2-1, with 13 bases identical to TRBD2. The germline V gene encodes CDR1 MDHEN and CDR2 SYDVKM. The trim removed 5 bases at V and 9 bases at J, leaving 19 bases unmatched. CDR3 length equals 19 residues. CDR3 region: CASSIGWSLLAGGPVEQFF. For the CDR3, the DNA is TGTGCCAGCAGTATCGGCTGGTCCCTACTAGCGGGAGGGCCTGTTGAGCAGTTCTTC.

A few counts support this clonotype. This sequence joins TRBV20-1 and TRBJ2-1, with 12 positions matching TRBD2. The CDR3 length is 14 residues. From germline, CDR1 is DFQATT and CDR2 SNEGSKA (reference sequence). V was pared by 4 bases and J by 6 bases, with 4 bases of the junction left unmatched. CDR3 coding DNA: TGCAGTGCTAACGGACTAGCGGGATCCAATGAGCAGTTCTTC. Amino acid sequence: CSANGLAGSNEQFF.

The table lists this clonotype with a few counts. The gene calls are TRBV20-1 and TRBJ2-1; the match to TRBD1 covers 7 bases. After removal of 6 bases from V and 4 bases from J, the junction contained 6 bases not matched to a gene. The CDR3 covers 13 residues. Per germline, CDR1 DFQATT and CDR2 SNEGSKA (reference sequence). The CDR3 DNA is TGCAGTGCACCGGACAGGACATACAATGAGCAGTTCTTC. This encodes CSAPDRTYNEQFF.

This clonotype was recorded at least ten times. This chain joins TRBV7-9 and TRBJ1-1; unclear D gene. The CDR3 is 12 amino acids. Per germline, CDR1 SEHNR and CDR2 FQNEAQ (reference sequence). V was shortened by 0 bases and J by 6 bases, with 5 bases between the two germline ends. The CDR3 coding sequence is TGTGCCAGCAGCTTAGCGCCCGCTGAAGCTTTCTTT. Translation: CASSLAPAEAFF.

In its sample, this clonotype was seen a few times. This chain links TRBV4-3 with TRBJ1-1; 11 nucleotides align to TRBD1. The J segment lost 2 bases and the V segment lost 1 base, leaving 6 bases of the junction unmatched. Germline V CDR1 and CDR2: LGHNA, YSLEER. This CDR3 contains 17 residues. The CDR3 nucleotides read TGCGCCAGCAGCCAAGGGACAGGGGGCGCGAAAAACACTGAAGCTTTCTTT. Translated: CASSQGTGGAKNTEAFF.

CDR3 sequence reads: CASSPTGSYNEQFF. CDR3 nucleotide sequence: TGTGCCAGCAGCCCAACCGGTTCCTACAATGAGCAGTTCTTC. The chain joins TRBV7-3 to TRBJ2-1; D gene uncertain. This CDR3 has 14 amino acids. V lost 5 bases to trimming and J lost 1 base, with 9 bases between them. Germline CDR1 and CDR2: SGHTA and FQGTGA.

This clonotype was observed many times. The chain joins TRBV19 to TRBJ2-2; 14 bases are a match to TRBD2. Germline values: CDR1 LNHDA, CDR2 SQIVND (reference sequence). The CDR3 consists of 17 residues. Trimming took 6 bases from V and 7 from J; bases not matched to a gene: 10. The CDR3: CASSPRLAGGPNGELFF. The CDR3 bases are TGTGCCAGTAGCCCTAGACTAGCGGGAGGGCCTAACGGGGAGCTGTTTTTT.

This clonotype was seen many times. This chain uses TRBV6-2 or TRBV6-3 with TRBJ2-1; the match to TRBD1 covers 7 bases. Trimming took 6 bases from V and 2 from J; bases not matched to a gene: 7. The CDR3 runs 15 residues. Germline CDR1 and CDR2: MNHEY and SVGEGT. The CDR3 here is CASSPTGAPYNEQFF. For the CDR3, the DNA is TGTGCCAGCAGCCCTACAGGGGCCCCCTACAATGAGCAGTTCTTC.

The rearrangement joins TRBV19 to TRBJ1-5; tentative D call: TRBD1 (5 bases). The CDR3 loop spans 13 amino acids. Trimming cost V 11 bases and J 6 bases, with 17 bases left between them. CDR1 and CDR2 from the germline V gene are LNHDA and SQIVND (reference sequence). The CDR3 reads CAESPQGSQPQHF. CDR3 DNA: TGTGCCGAGAGCCCGCAGGGTTCTCAGCCCCAGCATTTT.

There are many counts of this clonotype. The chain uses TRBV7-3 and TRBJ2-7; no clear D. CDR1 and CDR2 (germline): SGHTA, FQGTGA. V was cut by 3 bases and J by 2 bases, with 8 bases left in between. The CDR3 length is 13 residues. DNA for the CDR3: TGTGCCAGCAGCTTCCGCCCCACCTACGAGCAGTACTTC. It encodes CASSFRPTYEQYF.

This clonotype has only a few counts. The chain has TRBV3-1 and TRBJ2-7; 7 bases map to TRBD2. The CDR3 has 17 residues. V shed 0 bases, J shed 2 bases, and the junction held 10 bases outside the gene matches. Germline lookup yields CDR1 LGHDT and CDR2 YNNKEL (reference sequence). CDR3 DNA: TGTGCCAGCAGCCAAGATGGTGCTAGCGGACTACCCTACGAGCAGTACGTC. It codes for CASSQDGASGLPYEQYV.

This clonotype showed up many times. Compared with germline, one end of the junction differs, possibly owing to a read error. CDR3 bases: TGTGCCACCAGTTTCGGGGGGCTAAGGGTCTCCTACGAGCAGTACTTC. The encoded protein is CATSFGGLRVSYEQYF. The chain is built from TRBV28 and TRBJ2-7, with a possible D match to TRBD2 (7 bases). The CDR3 runs 16 residues. Germline CDR1 and CDR2: MDHEN and SYDVKM.

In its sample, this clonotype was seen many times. CDR3 sequence: CASSLVGAQETQYF. As DNA, the CDR3 is TGTGCCAGCAGCTTAGTCGGGGCCCAAGAGACCCAGTACTTC. The genes are TRBV11-2 and TRBJ2-5, with D perhaps matching TRBD1 or TRBD2 (5 bases each). From germline, CDR1 is SGHAT and CDR2 FQNNGV. CDR3 length: 14 amino acids. The V end was cut by 1 base, the J end by 1 base, with 7 bases between.

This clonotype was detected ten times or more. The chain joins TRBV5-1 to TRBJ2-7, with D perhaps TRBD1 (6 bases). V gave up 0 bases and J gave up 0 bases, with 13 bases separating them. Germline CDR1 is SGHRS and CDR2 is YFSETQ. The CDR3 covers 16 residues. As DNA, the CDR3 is TGCGCCAGCAGCTTGGGAGGGGGTGCGAGCTCCTACGAGCAGTACGTC. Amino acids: CASSLGGGASSYEQYV.

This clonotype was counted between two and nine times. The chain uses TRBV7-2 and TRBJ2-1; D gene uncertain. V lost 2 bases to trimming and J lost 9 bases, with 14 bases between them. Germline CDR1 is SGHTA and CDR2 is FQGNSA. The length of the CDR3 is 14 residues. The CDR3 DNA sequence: TGTGCCAGCAGCTTATATGAGAGTAGAGGTGAGCAGTTCTTC. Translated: CASSLYESRGEQFF.

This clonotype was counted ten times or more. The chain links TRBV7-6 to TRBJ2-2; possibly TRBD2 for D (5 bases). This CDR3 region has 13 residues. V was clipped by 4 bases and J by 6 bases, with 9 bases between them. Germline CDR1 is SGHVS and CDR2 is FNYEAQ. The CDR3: CASSWGEAGELFF. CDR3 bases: TGTGCCAGCAGCTGGGGAGAGGCCGGGGAGCTGTTTTTT.

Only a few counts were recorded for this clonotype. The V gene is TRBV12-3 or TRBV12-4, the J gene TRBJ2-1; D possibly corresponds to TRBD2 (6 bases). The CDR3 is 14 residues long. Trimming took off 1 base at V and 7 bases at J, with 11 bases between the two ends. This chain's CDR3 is CASSLEREKNEQFF. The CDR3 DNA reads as TGTGCCAGCAGTTTAGAACGGGAGAAGAATGAGCAGTTCTTC.

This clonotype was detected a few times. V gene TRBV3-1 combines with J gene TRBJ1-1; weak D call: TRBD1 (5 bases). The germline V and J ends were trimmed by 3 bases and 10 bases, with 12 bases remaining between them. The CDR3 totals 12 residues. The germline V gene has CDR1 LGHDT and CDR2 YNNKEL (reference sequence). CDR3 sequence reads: CASSHEGIGAFF. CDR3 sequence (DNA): TGTGCCAGCAGCCACGAGGGGATTGGAGCTTTCTTT.

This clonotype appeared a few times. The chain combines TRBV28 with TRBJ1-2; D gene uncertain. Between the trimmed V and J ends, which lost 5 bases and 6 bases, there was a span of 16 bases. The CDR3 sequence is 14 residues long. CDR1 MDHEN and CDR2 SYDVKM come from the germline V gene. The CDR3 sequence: CASSGDVLRNGYTF. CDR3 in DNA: TGTGCCAGCAGTGGCGACGTCCTAAGGAATGGCTACACCTTC.

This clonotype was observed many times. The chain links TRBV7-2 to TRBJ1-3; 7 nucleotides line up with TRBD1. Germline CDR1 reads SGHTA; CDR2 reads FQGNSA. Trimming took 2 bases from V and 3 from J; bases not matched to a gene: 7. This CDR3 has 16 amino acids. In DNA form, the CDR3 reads TGTGCCAGCAGCTTAAACCCCGGGACAGTTGGAAACACCATATATTTT. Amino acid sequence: CASSLNPGTVGNTIYF.

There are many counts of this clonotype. Written as DNA, the CDR3 is TGTGCCAGCAGCTTAGATATCCGGGACAGGGTCGCCGACACCATATATTTT. Translating gives CASSLDIRDRVADTIYF. This chain uses TRBV11-2 with TRBJ1-3; 9 bases agree with TRBD1. Germline lookup yields CDR1 SGHAT and CDR2 FQNNGV. V shed 0 bases, J shed 8 bases, and the junction held 11 bases outside the gene matches. The CDR3 runs to 17 residues. Full variable domain (remainder filled in from reference TRBV11-2 and TRBJ1-3): EAGVAQSPRYKIIEKRQSVAFWCNPISGHATLYWYQQILGQGPKLLIQFQNNGVVDDSQLPKDRFSAERLKGVDSTLKIQPAKLEDSAVYLCASSLDIRDRVADTIYFGEGSWLTVV.